A selection of T cell receptor beta chains follows, all from one sample in a study of blood T cell repertoires in COVID-19. This table comes from immunoSEQ multiplex PCR, and its TCRdb copy is limited to in-frame clones, with some not included. The profile shows around 52,000 clones, about four fifths of them singletons. Material for sequencing was peripheral blood. These receptors were collected from a woman aged 55-70 years with acute or convalescent COVID-19. The CDR3 runs from the conserved cysteine through the conserved F or W. Fields, in order: D gene, clone size, V gene, J gene, CDR3 protein, CDR3 DNA. A D gene is named only where the DNA matches it firmly. Rows give clone size only sometimes, using once, few, many, or a class for an expanded clone.

TRBD2	once	TRBV7-2	TRBJ2-1	CASSLKRGGPAEQFF	TGTGCCAGCAGCTTAAAGCGGGGGGGCCCCGCTGAGCAGTTCTTC
TRBD1	few	TRBV14	TRBJ1-2	CASSPHMRQGGGYTF	TGTGCCAGCAGCCCTCATATGCGACAGGGAGGAGGCTACACCTTC
-	-	TRBV29-1	TRBJ1-2	CSVNLESNYGYTF	TGCAGCGTTAATCTGGAGTCTAACTATGGCTACACCTTC
TRBD1	-	TRBV12-5	TRBJ1-5	CASGSGRRGHHQPQHF	TGTGCTAGTGGTTCTGGTAGAAGGGGGCACCATCAGCCCCAGCATTTT
-	-	TRBV15	TRBJ2-7	CATSREGGFHEQYF	TGTGCCACCAGCAGAGAAGGGGGATTCCACGAGCAGTACTTC
-	once	TRBV7-9	TRBJ2-2	CASSFDRPVGTGELFF	TGTGCCAGCAGCTTCGACAGGCCCGTGGGGACCGGGGAGCTGTTTTTT
-	-	TRBV27	TRBJ1-2	CASSPRGYGYTF	TGTGCCAGCAGTCCCAGGGGCTATGGCTACACCTTC
-	-	TRBV18	TRBJ2-1	CASSPFGPGSDEQFF	TGTGCCAGCTCACCATTTGGGCCGGGATCGGATGAGCAGTTCTTC
-	once	TRBV10-3	TRBJ1-3	CAISEGVGSSSGNTIYF	TGTGCCATCAGTGAGGGAGTTGGGAGCTCTTCTGGAAACACCATATATTTT
-	-	TRBV6-1	TRBJ1-5	CASSGVVGTSSNQPQHF	TGTGCCAGCAGTGGGGTAGTAGGGACATCCAGCAATCAGCCCCAGCATTTT
TRBD1	-	TRBV6-1	TRBJ2-1	CASSEEGLGQGTNEQFF	TGTGCCAGCAGTGAAGAGGGGTTGGGACAGGGAACCAATGAGCAGTTCTTC
-	-	TRBV7-8	TRBJ1-2	CASSLAQSGYTF	TGTGCCAGCAGCTTAGCACAGAGCGGCTACACCTTC
-	-	TRBV12-5	TRBJ1-1	CASGLGGFAEAFF	TGTGCTAGTGGTTTGGGAGGGTTTGCTGAAGCTTTCTTT
TRBD1	few	TRBV10-1	TRBJ2-1	CASSSLPGQGAGEQFF	TGCGCCAGCAGCTCCCTCCCGGGACAGGGGGCAGGTGAGCAGTTCTTC
-	-	TRBV7-9	TRBJ2-1	CASSLDGDWDNEQFF	TGTGCCAGCAGCTTAGACGGGGACTGGGACAATGAGCAGTTCTTC
-	-	TRBV11-2	TRBJ1-6	CASSLAGDNSPLHF	TGTGCCAGCAGCTTAGCAGGGGATAATTCACCCCTCCACTTT
-	-	TRBV10-3	TRBJ1-5	CAISEFGGGGSNQPQHF	TGTGCCATCAGTGAGTTTGGGGGAGGGGGGAGCAATCAGCCCCAGCATTTT
-	-	TRBV7-9	TRBJ2-3	CASSYDIPSTDTQYF	TGTGCCAGCAGCTATGACATCCCTAGCACAGATACGCAGTATTTT
-	-	TRBV11-2	TRBJ1-2	CASSLGTLNYGYTF	TGTGCCAGCAGCTTAGGGACTCTTAACTATGGCTACACCTTC
-	-	TRBV7-2	TRBJ2-5	CASSLGRAETQYF	TGTGCCAGCAGCTTAGGGAGGGCGGAGACCCAGTACTTC
TRBD1	-	TRBV14	TRBJ1-3	CASRGQGAGNTIYF	TGTGCCAGCAGAGGTCAGGGGGCTGGAAACACCATATATTTT
TRBD2	few	TRBV7-2	TRBJ2-2	CASSPGAGTTGELFF	TGTGCCAGCAGCCCGGGAGCGGGGACCACCGGGGAGCTGTTTTTT
-	-	TRBV9	TRBJ1-2	CASSVAWRTGYTF	TGTGCCAGCAGCGTAGCTTGGAGGACGGGCTACACCTTC
-	-	TRBV2	TRBJ1-2	CASSDTTVNYGYTF	TGTGCCAGCAGTGACACGACAGTTAACTATGGCTACACCTTC
-	-	TRBV7-9	TRBJ1-3	CASSSPGDGNTIYF	TGTGCCAGCAGCTCCCCAGGGGACGGAAACACCATATATTTT
-	once	TRBV7-9	TRBJ1-1	CASSSQDGWTEAFF	TGTGCCAGCAGCTCACAGGATGGATGGACTGAAGCTTTCTTT
TRBD1	-	TRBV6-6	TRBJ2-4	CASRSRQGASDIQYF	TGTGCCAGCAGATCGCGACAGGGGGCGAGCGACATTCAGTACTTC
-	-	TRBV7-8	TRBJ1-3	CASSLEQINTIYF	TGTGCCAGCAGCTTAGAACAGATAAACACCATATATTTT
TRBD1	-	TRBV18	TRBJ1-1	CASSPGTGLNTEAFF	TGTGCCAGCTCACCAGGGACAGGACTGAACACTGAAGCTTTCTTT
-	once	TRBV5-1	TRBJ2-1	CASSLAAGKVEREQFF	TGCGCCAGCAGCTTGGCGGCAGGAAAGGTAGAAAGGGAGCAGTTCTTC
TRBD2	-	TRBV7-7	TRBJ2-3	CASSLSGLAGDTQYF	TGTGCTAGCAGCTTATCGGGACTAGCGGGGGATACGCAGTATTTT
TRBD1	-	TRBV6-5	TRBJ1-5	CASRRDRGQPQHF	TGTGCCAGCAGACGAGACAGGGGTCAGCCCCAGCATTTT
TRBD2	-	TRBV6-5	TRBJ2-7	CASTGTSSGGSEQYF	TGTGCCAGCACTGGGACCTCTAGCGGGGGGAGCGAGCAGTACTTC
TRBD2	-	TRBV27	TRBJ2-1	CASSHSGLHFPREQFF	TGTGCCAGCAGCCATTCGGGACTACACTTCCCGCGGGAGCAGTTCTTC
TRBD1	-	TRBV5-1	TRBJ2-7	CASSLAAGGMTYEQYF	TGCGCCAGCAGCTTGGCGGCAGGGGGTATGACCTACGAGCAGTACTTC
TRBD1	-	TRBV7-6	TRBJ2-7	CASSYRDRGYEQYF	TGTGCCAGCAGCTACCGGGACAGGGGCTACGAGCAGTACTTC
-	-	TRBV7-9	TRBJ2-3	CASSLSGDTQYF	TGTGCCAGCAGCTTATCCGGAGATACGCAGTATTTT
TRBD2	-	TRBV19	TRBJ2-3	CASSIGLAGGLDTQYF	TGTGCCAGTAGTATCGGACTAGCGGGGGGACTAGATACGCAGTATTTT
TRBD1	-	TRBV4-2	TRBJ2-7	CASSQERTGPYEQYF	TGTGCCAGCAGCCAAGAGAGGACAGGGCCCTACGAGCAGTACTTC
-	-	TRBV2	TRBJ1-2	CASREADGYTF	TGTGCCAGCAGGGAGGCGGATGGCTACACCTTC
-	-	TRBV6-4	TRBJ2-2	CASSDSGAGELFF	TGTGCCAGCAGTGACTCCGGGGCCGGGGAGCTGTTTTTT
TRBD1	once	TRBV5-1	TRBJ2-5	CASSSGGGETQYF	TGCGCCAGCAGTTCAGGGGGCGGCGAGACCCAGTACTTC
TRBD2	-	TRBV2	TRBJ2-1	CASSDRASGGSYNEQFF	TGTGCCAGCAGTGATAGGGCTAGCGGGGGTTCCTACAATGAGCAGTTCTTC
TRBD1	-	TRBV3-1/TRBV3-2	TRBJ1-1	CASSQDMKLTGEAFF	TGTGCCAGCAGCCAAGATATGAAACTGACAGGGGAAGCTTTCTTT
TRBD2	-	TRBV7-2	TRBJ2-4	CASSLDSGEGNIQYF	TGTGCCAGCAGCTTAGATAGCGGGGAGGGAAACATTCAGTACTTC
TRBD1	-	TRBV18	TRBJ2-1	CASSLRQGDEQFF	TGTGCCAGCTCATTGAGACAGGGCGATGAGCAGTTCTTC
-	-	TRBV18	TRBJ1-1	CASSPSREVRTEAFF	TGTGCCAGCTCACCTTCCAGGGAGGTGCGAACTGAAGCTTTCTTT
TRBD2	-	TRBV5-4	TRBJ2-5	CASSLRTGGQETQYF	TGTGCCAGCAGCTTGAGAACGGGGGGGCAGGAGACCCAGTACTTC
-	-	TRBV7-8	TRBJ1-6	CASSLAGGMGPNSPLHF	TGTGCCAGCAGCTTAGCGGGGGGGATGGGTCCTAATTCACCCCTCCACTTT
-	-	TRBV2	TRBJ1-6	CASRPLGANSPLHF	TGTGCCAGCCGTCCCCTGGGGGCGAATTCACCCCTCCACTTT
-	few	TRBV14	TRBJ1-1	CASSDSFYTEAFF	TGTGCCAGCAGTGACAGCTTTTACACTGAAGCTTTCTTT
-	-	TRBV6-5	TRBJ1-6	CASSQADLPLHF	TGTGCCAGCAGCCAGGCGGACTTACCCCTCCACTTT
-	-	TRBV25-1	TRBJ2-1	CASSVRRYNEQFF	TGTGCCAGCAGTGTGCGGAGATACAATGAGCAGTTCTTC
-	-	TRBV20-1	TRBJ2-5	CRGGDQETQYF	TGCAGGGGCGGGGATCAAGAGACCCAGTACTTC
TRBD1	-	TRBV18	TRBJ1-2	CASSPDRDFYGYTF	TGTGCCAGCTCTCCAGACAGGGATTTCTATGGCTACACCTTC